This TCR beta chain appears in the sequencing data of a study of vaccination and CD4 T cells after COVID-19. Comments on this clonotype: Its antigen is currently unknown.

Oncomine TCR Beta short-read sequencing was applied to DNA from cultured CD4+ T cells. A single record per CDR3 protein comes from TCRdb applying MiXCR to the PCR reads. The sample holds 20,000 to 25,000 distinct CDR3 sequences; approximately 57% are singletons and the top ten take roughly 14%. There are 15 residues in the CDR3. Trimming stripped 6 bases from V and 5 bases from J, with 19 bases between. The germline V gene has CDR1 SGHVS and CDR2 FNYEAQ. The treatment was: approximately nine-day PBMC culture with coronavirus spike peptide pools or control peptides (ViraFEST assay). The chain carries TRBV7-6 and TRBJ2-5; maybe TRBD1 (6 bases). The sequence came from a human donor who received a COVID-19 vaccine. Source: CD4+ T cells from blood, cultured in vitro, taken after SARS-CoV-2 vaccination. The CDR3 is CASSSKTGLGETQYF. CDR3 bases: TGTGCCAGCAGTTCCAAGACAGGCCTGGGGGAGACCCAGTACTTC. Full variable domain (rest looked up from reference TRBV7-6 and TRBJ2-5): GAGVSQSPRYKVTKRGQDVALRCDPISGHVSLYWYRQALGQGPEFLTYFNYEAQQDKSGLPNDRFSAERPEGSISTLTIQRTEQRDSAMYRCASSSKTGLGETQYFGPGTRLLVL.